This T cell receptor (beta chain) was sequenced during a study of molecular identifiers for immune sequencing clone quantification. Regarding the study as a whole: Single-cell amounts of spiked Jurkat TCR RNA were reportedly detectable among approximately 1 million naive cells.

In regard to this clonotype: The antigen is undetermined.

TCR libraries were built in bulk with a published protocol and specific TCR primers. A single record per CDR3 protein comes from TCRdb applying MiXCR to the PCR reads. The data contain approximately 670,000 distinct CDR3 sequences, about 20% of them singletons. The specimen sequenced was naive CD8+ T cells from blood, with Jurkat cell RNA spiked in. Subset: FACS-sorted CD8+CD4-CCR7+CD45RA+ naive T cells. The TCR originated in a human donor in good health. Some libraries in this study had Jurkat cell RNA spiked in.

Here the CDR3 reads CASSMDGGDSPLHF. The DNA of the CDR3 is TGTGCCAGCAGTATGGACGGAGGCGATTCACCCCTCCACTTT. The V and J genes are TRBV12-3 or TRBV12-4 and TRBJ1-6; no clear D. V lost 5 bases and J 8 bases, leaving 13 bases between the germline ends. The CDR3 is 14 amino acids.